This TCR beta chain was sequenced for a study of human T cells and chemical hapten exposure (dated by TCRdb to the early 2020s). For context, the study as a whole: For sensitization, 2% DPC in acetone was applied to a 2 cm by 2 cm area of upper inner arm skin. Patient blood was sampled pre-sensitization (week 0) and at 2, 6 and about 24 weeks after DPC sensitization. Nearly 30 alopecia patients gave blood for TCR sequencing at one to four time points (pre-sensitization, 2, 6 and 24 weeks). Patch testing was done on the upper back using Finn chambers containing 0.01% DPC, and results were scored after 6 days according to International Contact Dermatitis Research Group standards. Peripheral blood TCR repertoire changes were tracked in vivo in alopecia patients during primary and secondary sensitization to the hapten diphenylcyclopropenone (DPC). Throughout the approximately 22-week study period, patients were also given weekly therapeutic DPC doses on the scalp. Libraries were pooled for sequencing, and variation in per-sample TCR yields was attributed mainly to small differences in library volumes within the pool. Most of the patients in the cohort were female, and the cohort covered alopecia areata with under or over 50% scalp involvement, alopecia totalis and alopecia universalis.

Findings and caveats that apply to the study as a whole: Alopecia, a presumed autoimmune disease, was present in all patients, so the immune response of the patients might differ from that of healthy individuals. Repeated subsampling changed both the strength of the expansion versus patch-test correlation and the threshold at which that correlation became significant. Patch test score correlated positively with the number of PT1 expanded TCRs, reaching significance at thresholds 8, 16 and 32 but not at 4. The number of TCRs above 1 in 1000 frequency did not change with DPC sensitization; there was no evidence of global repertoire structure alterations. Significantly more large CDR3 similarity clusters were formed by expanded TCRs than by pre-sensitization or healthy control sets, consistent with antigen-driven responses.

Libraries were constructed by RACE. Instrument used: NextSeq 500. During library preparation, unique molecular identifiers were attached to individual cDNA molecules so that TCRs could be counted in a quantitative, reproducible way. From each blood RNA sample, both TCR alpha and TCR beta chains were sequenced. In the authors' own workflow: Samples had a median of roughly 91,000 TCRs, with a range from about 23,224 to 750,000. The Decombinator software suite was used to annotate the V, J and CDR3 of the TCR reads. For the PS versus PT1 abundance plots, all samples were subsampled to the same number of TCRs (28,000). Expanded TCRs were defined as absent before sensitization and observed at least eight times at the 2-week time point. TCRdb trimmed the raw reads at Q25, called clones with MiXCR and kept productive beta chains. Each CDR3 protein gets just one entry, which takes the most common genes and DNA from the rows behind it. These V and J calls rely on TCRdb rather than the paper's analysis. The table for this sample lists 130,000 or so distinct CDR3 sequences; approximately 10% of them were counted only once. More than 2% of the sample goes to the ten largest clones.

This clonotype came up a few times. Its target antigen remains unknown. No qualities accompany the bases; no much larger clone lies one base away. This specimen's time point label, per the study, means: patch test 3, about 24 weeks after DPC sensitization. The meaning of the sample's treatment or condition label: therapeutic diphenylcyclopropenone sensitization with weekly scalp DPC. At every patch-test visit, the blood draw took place before the patch test was put on. Patients were considered eligible if aged 18 to 70, diagnosed with alopecia and deemed suitable for DPC therapy, and patients were excluded if pregnant. Unfractionated whole blood was collected in Tempus Blood RNA tubes, and total RNA was extracted from that blood. The CDR3 sequence holds 15 residues, the cysteine and phenylalanine included. CDR3 DNA only is kept here, 45 bases in frame from base 1. The germline V gene encodes CDR1 SEHNR and CDR2 FQNEAQ (reference sequence). Unmatched junction bases come to 10, with V trimmed by 3 bases and J by 5 bases.

The sequence came from a woman between 45 and 65 years old with alopecia areata. Some clones in this sample may be carry-over from other donors' samples. Material: whole blood, obtained in connection with sensitization to the hapten diphenylcyclopropenone (DPC). The chain was built from TRBV7-9 and TRBJ2-7; 7 nucleotides in the junction match TRBD1. The CDR3 sequence is CASSFPTGLHNEQYF. The bases are TGTGCCAGCAGCTTCCCGACAGGGCTTCACAACGAGCAGTACTTC.